This entry features one T cell receptor (beta chain) sequence. Its antigen is still unknown. Random hexamers were used to reverse transcribe an amount of roughly 0.45 to 1 ug RNA. It was immunoSEQ multiplex PCR that amplified TCR beta CDR3 across 54 Vbeta and 13 Jbeta. One entry per CDR3 protein, called by TCRdb with MiXCR from the immunoSEQ multiplex PCR reads. The table has 150,000 to 200,000 distinct CDR3 sequences, 95% seen once. This CDR3 has 16 residues. Trimming took 4 bases from V and 6 from J, leaving 18 bases between them. In germline, CDR1 is KGHDR, CDR2 SFDVKD. This sample is part of a study of CD8 T cells in Susac syndrome. Turning to the study itself: Patients with Susac syndrome, at blood draw, were therapy-naive, on corticosteroids, or on intravenous immunoglobulin alone. Study-wide findings and caveats: An acknowledgment was made by the study that its TCR sequencing and HLA analysis involved relatively few individuals.

This chain uses TRBV24-1 with TRBJ1-5; D gene uncertain. The clonotype originates from a human donor with Susac syndrome. Sample: CD4+ T cells from PBMCs. CDR3 sequence reads: CATSDWVTRGSQPQHF. CDR3 sequence (DNA): TGTGCCACCAGTGACTGGGTAACCCGGGGATCTCAGCCCCAGCATTTT.